This entry features one T cell receptor beta chain sequence. Antigen: not known. This record comes from a study of T cell responses to AZD1222 COVID-19 vaccine. Study outcomes and limitations: In the spike-specific TCR repertoire, nearly half reportedly target unmutated variant regions. The span of vaccine-associated CD4 TCRs extended across spike, with dominance at 160-218 and 743-854.

V dropped 4 bases and J dropped 6; count of bases not matched to a gene: 3. Germline CDR1 reads LGHDT; CDR2 reads YNNKEL (reference sequence). The CDR3 spans 14 residues. TCRdb keeps only in-frame clones here, not all; method: immunoSEQ multiplex PCR. The sample has 96,000 or so clones, 90% seen once; the top ten hold roughly 25%. The sequence was obtained from an adult in good health. J is TRBJ1-4 and V is TRBV3-1 (or the pseudogene TRBV3-2); 9 bases fit TRBD1. Sequences were derived from peripheral blood, sampled on day 0 of AZD1222 vaccination. The CDR3 DNA reads TGTGCCAGCAGCCCTCGGACAGGGGATGAAAAACTGTTTTTT. This translates into CASSPRTGDEKLFF.